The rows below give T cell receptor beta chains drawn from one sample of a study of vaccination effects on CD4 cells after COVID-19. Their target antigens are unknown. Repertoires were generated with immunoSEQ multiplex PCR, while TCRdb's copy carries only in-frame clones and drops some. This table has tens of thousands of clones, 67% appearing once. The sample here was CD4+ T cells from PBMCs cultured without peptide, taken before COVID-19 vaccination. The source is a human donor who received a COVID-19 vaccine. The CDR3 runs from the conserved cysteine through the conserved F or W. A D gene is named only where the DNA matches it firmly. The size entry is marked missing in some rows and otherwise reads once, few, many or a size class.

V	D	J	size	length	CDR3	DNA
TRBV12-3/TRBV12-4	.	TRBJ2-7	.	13	CASRRQETYEQYF	TGTGCCAGCAGGAGACAGGAAACCTACGAGCAGTACTTC
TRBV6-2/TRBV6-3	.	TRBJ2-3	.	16	CASSPPGGGLTDTQYF	TGTGCCAGCAGTCCCCCCGGCGGAGGGCTCACAGATACGCAGTATTTT
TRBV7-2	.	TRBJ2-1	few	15	CASSLAGATLGEQFF	TGTGCCAGCAGCTTGGCGGGGGCCACCCTCGGGGAGCAGTTCTTC
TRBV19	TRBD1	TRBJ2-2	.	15	CASRRQGENTGELFF	TGTGCCAGTAGGAGACAGGGGGAAAACACCGGGGAGCTGTTTTTT
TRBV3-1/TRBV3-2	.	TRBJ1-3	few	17	CASSQGGPKSSGNTIYF	TGTGCCAGCAGCCAAGGAGGCCCTAAAAGCTCTGGAAACACCATATATTTT
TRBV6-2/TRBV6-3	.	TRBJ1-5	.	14	CASSYLGGNQPQHF	TGTGCCAGCAGCTATTTGGGTGGGAATCAGCCCCAGCATTTT
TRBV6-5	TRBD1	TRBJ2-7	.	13	CASSPDRDYEQYF	TGTGCCAGCAGCCCGGACAGGGACTACGAGCAGTACTTC
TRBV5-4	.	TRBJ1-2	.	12	CASRPPGYGYTF	TGTGCCAGCAGGCCTCCGGGCTATGGCTACACCTTC
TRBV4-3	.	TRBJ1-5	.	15	CASSQFPRGNQPQHF	TGCGCCAGCAGCCAATTCCCTAGGGGCAATCAGCCCCAGCATTTT
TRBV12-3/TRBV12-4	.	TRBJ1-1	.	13	CASRITGFHEAFF	TGTGCCAGCAGAATCACGGGATTTCATGAAGCTTTCTTT
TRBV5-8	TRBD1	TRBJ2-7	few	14	CASSLGQGLYEQYF	TGTGCCAGCAGCTTGGGACAGGGGCTCTACGAGCAGTACTTC
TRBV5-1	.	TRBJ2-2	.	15	CASSLANANTGELFF	TGCGCCAGCAGCTTGGCAAACGCGAACACCGGGGAGCTGTTTTTT
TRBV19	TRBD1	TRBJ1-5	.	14	CASNIQGVYQPQHF	TGTGCCAGTAACATACAGGGGGTTTATCAGCCCCAGCATTTT
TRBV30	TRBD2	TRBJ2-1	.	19	CAWSVPRGGLRSSYNEQFF	TGTGCCTGGAGTGTACCCCGGGGGGGACTTAGGAGCTCCTACAATGAGCAGTTCTTC
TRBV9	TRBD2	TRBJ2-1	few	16	CASSDPLAGSHNEQFF	TGTGCCAGCAGCGATCCCCTAGCGGGGTCGCACAATGAGCAGTTCTTC
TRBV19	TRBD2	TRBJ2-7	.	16	CASSSPGTSGVYEQYF	TGTGCCAGTAGTTCGCCCGGGACTAGCGGGGTTTACGAGCAGTACTTC
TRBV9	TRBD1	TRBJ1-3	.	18	CASSATTRGRGNGNTIYF	TGTGCCAGCAGCGCAACAACTAGGGGGCGCGGTAATGGAAACACCATATATTTT
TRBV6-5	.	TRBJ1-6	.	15	CASSYARWGGSPLHF	TGTGCCAGCAGTTACGCCCGATGGGGGGGATCACCCCTCCACTTT
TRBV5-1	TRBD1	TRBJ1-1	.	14	CASSLQGMNTEAFF	TGCGCCAGCAGCTTACAGGGGATGAACACTGAAGCTTTCTTT
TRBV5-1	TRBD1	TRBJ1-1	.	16	CASSPIQGNMNTEAFF	TGCGCCAGCAGCCCAATACAGGGGAACATGAACACTGAAGCTTTCTTT
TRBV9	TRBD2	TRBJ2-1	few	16	CASSVGPAGVHNEQFF	TGTGCCAGCAGCGTAGGGCCGGCGGGGGTTCACAATGAGCAGTTCTTC
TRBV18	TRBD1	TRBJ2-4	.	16	CASSPLEGQAKNIQYF	TGTGCCAGCTCACCACTTGAGGGACAGGCCAAAAACATTCAGTACTTC
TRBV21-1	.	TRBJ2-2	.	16	CASSNWWTGKIGELFF	TGTGCCAGCAGCAACTGGTGGACAGGTAAGATCGGGGAGCTGTTTTTT
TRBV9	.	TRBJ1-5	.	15	CASSPGAGSNQPQHF	TGTGCCAGCAGCCCGGGGGCGGGGAGCAATCAGCCCCAGCATTTT
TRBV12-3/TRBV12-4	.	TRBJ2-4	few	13	CASLLGGKNIQYF	TGTGCCAGCTTGCTTGGGGGCAAAAACATTCAGTACTTC
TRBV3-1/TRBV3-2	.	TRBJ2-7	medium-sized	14	CASSQDFGAYEQYF	TGTGCCAGCAGCCAAGATTTCGGGGCCTACGAGCAGTACTTC
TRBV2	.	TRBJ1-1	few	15	CASSESPLVNTEAFF	TGTGCCAGCAGTGAAAGTCCCCTTGTGAACACTGAAGCTTTCTTT
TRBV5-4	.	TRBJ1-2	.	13	CASSLEAGDGYTF	TGTGCCAGCAGCTTGGAGGCAGGGGATGGCTACACCTTC
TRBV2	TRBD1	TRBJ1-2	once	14	CASSEHLAGGGYTF	TGTGCCAGCAGTGAGCATCTCGCAGGGGGCGGCTACACCTTC
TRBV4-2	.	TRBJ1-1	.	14	CASSQDNGGGSAFF	TGTGCCAGCAGCCAAGATAATGGAGGGGGTTCGGCTTTCTTT
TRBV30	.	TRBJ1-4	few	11	CAFRWTKKLFF	TGTGCCTTCCGCTGGACGAAAAAACTGTTTTTT
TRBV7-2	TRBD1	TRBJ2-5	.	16	CASSLVVTGSQETQYF	TGTGCCAGCAGCTTAGTAGTGACAGGGAGCCAAGAGACCCAGTACTTC
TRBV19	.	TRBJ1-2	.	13	CASSIHDLYGYTF	TGTGCCAGTAGTATCCACGACCTTTACGGCTACACCTTC
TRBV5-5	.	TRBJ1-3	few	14	CASSLGVSGNTIYF	TGTGCCAGCAGCTTGGGGGTTTCCGGAAACACCATATATTTT
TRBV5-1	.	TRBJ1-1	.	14	CASSLTGMDTEAFF	TGCGCCAGCAGCTTGACAGGTATGGACACTGAAGCTTTCTTT
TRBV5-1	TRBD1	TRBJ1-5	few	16	CASSQGTGDSNQPQHF	TGCGCCAGCAGCCAAGGGACAGGTGATAGCAATCAGCCCCAGCATTTT
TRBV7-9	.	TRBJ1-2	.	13	CASSPRGIYGYTF	TGTGCCAGCAGCCCGAGGGGGATATACGGCTACACCTTC
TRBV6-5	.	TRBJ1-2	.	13	CASSSRGLDGYTF	TGTGCCAGCAGTTCTCGGGGTTTGGATGGCTACACCTTC
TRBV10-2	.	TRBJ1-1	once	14	CASSAGGWGTEAFF	TGCGCCAGCAGTGCCGGGGGCTGGGGCACTGAAGCTTTCTTT
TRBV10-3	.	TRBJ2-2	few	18	CAISESRAGARRTGELFF	TGTGCCATCAGTGAGTCGAGGGCAGGGGCCCGGAGGACCGGGGAGCTGTTTTTT
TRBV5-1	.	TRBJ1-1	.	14	CASSFQGLNTEAFF	TGCGCCAGCAGCTTCCAGGGATTGAACACTGAAGCTTTCTTT
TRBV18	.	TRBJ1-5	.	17	CASSPPSMRNSNQPQHF	TGTGCCAGCTCACCCCCCAGTATGAGGAATAGCAATCAGCCCCAGCATTTT
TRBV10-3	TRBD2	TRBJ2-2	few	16	CAISESSGLADGELFF	TGTGCCATCAGTGAGTCGTCTGGGCTAGCGGACGGGGAGCTGTTTTTT
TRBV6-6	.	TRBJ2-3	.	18	CASSPPPGRPLDTDTQYF	TGTGCCAGCAGTCCCCCTCCTGGCAGACCTCTAGACACAGATACGCAGTATTTT
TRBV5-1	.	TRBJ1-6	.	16	CASSLSGDGPGSPLHF	TGCGCCAGCAGCTTGTCAGGGGATGGCCCGGGTTCACCCCTCCACTTT
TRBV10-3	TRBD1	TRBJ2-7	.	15	CAIRSGTGASYEQYF	TGTGCCATCAGGTCCGGGACAGGGGCTTCCTACGAGCAGTACTTC
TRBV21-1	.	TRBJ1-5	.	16	CASSKRDRGEDQPQHF	TGTGCCAGCAGCAAGCGTGACAGGGGTGAGGATCAGCCCCAGCATTTT
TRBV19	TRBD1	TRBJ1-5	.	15	CASSSDRVPVQPQHF	TGTGCCAGTTCATCGGACAGGGTACCCGTACAGCCCCAGCATTTT